This entry lists 25 T cell receptor beta chains sequenced from one sample in a study of shared clonotypes between healthy human individuals (dated by TCRdb to the early 2020s). Preparation of the library involved the immunoSEQ multiplex PCR assay. Not all clones reach the TCRdb copy of this immuneACCESS table, which keeps in-frame sequences only. Checked studies attribute under half of the gap to unresolved V genes and leave the rest unexplained. Here the sample has millions of clones; 90% to 95% occur a single time. Jointly, the top ten make up approximately 0.13% of the sample. Sequencing used naive CD4+ T cells sorted from blood. Taken with the paper, the label for cell subset or site translates to: CD45RA+ positively selected. These receptor sequences come from a man aged 18 to 30 in good health.

The V and J genes are TRBV6-5 and TRBJ2-5; 10 bases agree with TRBD1. The J call may be in error: the DNA end matches TRBJ2-7 better. CDR1 and CDR2 from the germline V gene are MNHEY and SVGAGI. CDR3 length equals 13 residues. CDR3 loop: CASGQGVLYEQYF. The CDR3 DNA is TGTGCCAGCGGACAGGGGGTACTCTACGAGCAGTACTTC.

This clone was observed a single time. Other nucleotide sequences from this sample produce the same CDR3. The chain carries TRBV6-6 and TRBJ2-2, with D unclear. The CDR3 length is 14 residues. From germline, CDR1 is MNHNY and CDR2 SVGAGI (reference sequence). Trimming shortened V by 5 bases and J by 1 base, and 8 bases separated the two germline ends. DNA of the CDR3: TGTGCCAGCAGTCCCGATCTGAACACCGGGGAGCTGTTTTTT. It encodes CASSPDLNTGELFF.

The V call is TRBV27, the J call TRBJ1-5, with D perhaps TRBD1 (6 bases). V dropped 6 bases and J dropped 1 base, with 16 bases sitting between them. CDR1 is MNHEY, CDR2 SMNVEV, per germline (reference sequence). The CDR3 runs to 16 residues. The CDR3, as DNA: TGTGCCAGCAGCGCCTTGGGGGGCCACAGCAATCAGCCCCAGCATTTT. It specifies CASSALGGHSNQPQHF.

This chain joins TRBV6-5 and TRBJ1-1; tentative D call: TRBD1 (6 bases). This CDR3 has 12 amino acids. Trimming stripped 7 bases from V and 10 bases from J, with 16 bases between. Germline V gene lookup returns CDR1 MNHEY and CDR2 SVGAGI. CDR3 nucleotides: TGTGCCAGCATCTTGGGGGGCGGCCCAGCTTTCTTT. Its protein is CASILGGGPAFF.

The J gene is TRBJ2-7, the V gene TRBV5-6; D uncertain. Germline loops: CDR1 SGHDT, CDR2 YYEEEE. The CDR3 contains 15 residues. V dropped 6 bases and J dropped 3 bases, with 19 bases sitting between them. The CDR3 loop reads CASTIRALNLYEQYF. CDR3 in DNA: TGTGCCAGCACTATCCGGGCCCTCAACCTCTACGAGCAGTACTTC.

The chain combines TRBV9 with TRBJ1-2; D gene uncertain. The CDR3 length is 13 residues. Germline lookup yields CDR1 SGDLS and CDR2 YYNGEE. V was cut by 4 bases and J by 2 bases, with 9 bases left in between. The CDR3 nucleotides are TGTGCCAGCAGCCCGGACGCCAACTATGGCTACACCTTC. Its protein product is CASSPDANYGYTF.

CDR3 bases: TGTGCCAGCAGCTTAATGGGGCTTTCGGGGAGCAATCAGCCCCAGCATTTT. This translates into CASSLMGLSGSNQPQHF. The chain joins TRBV5-6 to TRBJ1-5; a possible D gene is TRBD1 (5 bases). Deletions cut 2 bases from V and 1 base from J, with 16 bases between. Germline CDR1 SGHDT, CDR2 YYEEEE. CDR3 size: 17 residues. Drawing the rest from reference TRBV5-6 and TRBJ1-5, the complete variable domain is DAGVTQSPTHLIKTRGQQVTLRCSPKSGHDTVSWYQQALGQGPQFIFQYYEEEERQRGNFPDRFSGHQFPNYSSELNVNALLLGDSALYLCASSLMGLSGSNQPQHFGDGTRLSIL.

This clone was observed a single time. The chain is built from TRBV7-2 and TRBJ1-2; TRBD1 agrees at 9 bases. Germline V gives CDR1 SGHTA, CDR2 FQGNSA. The CDR3 runs to 16 residues. J gave up 0 bases and V 1 base, and 3 bases lay outside the gene matches. DNA of the CDR3: TGTGCCAGCAGCTTAGTGGGACAGGGAACTAACTATGGCTACACCTTC. This gives the protein CASSLVGQGTNYGYTF. Looking up the rest from reference TRBV7-2 and TRBJ1-2 gives the full variable domain: GAGVSQSPSNKVTEKGKDVELRCDPISGHTALYWYRQSLGQGLEFLIYFQGNSAPDKSGLPSDRFSAERTGGSVSTLTIQRTQQEDSAVYLCASSLVGQGTNYGYTFGSGTRLTVV.

This clone was detected a few times. This chain connects TRBV2 to TRBJ1-6; D remains unclear. Germline V CDR1 and CDR2: SNHLY, FYNNEI. Trimming pared 3 bases from V and 6 bases from J, leaving 6 bases between. The CDR3 covers 13 residues. CDR3 in amino acids: CASSEGFNSPLHF. The CDR3 DNA reads as TGTGCCAGCAGTGAGGGATTTAATTCACCCCTCCACTTT.

Only one count was recorded for this clone. The chain carries TRBV5-1 and TRBJ1-4, with D perhaps matching TRBD1 (5 bases). V gave up 4 bases and J gave up 7 bases, with 20 bases separating them. The CDR3 runs to 16 residues. CDR1 and CDR2 from the germline V gene are SGHRS and YFSETQ. The CDR3, as DNA: TGCGCCAGCAGCGTCCAGGGTCTAGCGCTTCCTGAAAAACTGTTTTTT. It codes for CASSVQGLALPEKLFF.

The chain has TRBV5-4 and TRBJ2-5; 7 bases align to TRBD1. CDR1 is SGHNT, CDR2 YYREEE, per germline (reference sequence). The CDR3 sequence is 15 residues long. The V gene end was trimmed by 3 bases and the J gene end by 7 bases; junction bases not matched to a gene: 12. In nucleotides, the CDR3 is TGTGCCAGCAGCTGGCCCGGACAGGCCGAAGGGACCCAGTACTTC. Translating it yields CASSWPGQAEGTQYF.

This clone was observed once. The chain is built from TRBV18 and TRBJ2-6, with D maybe TRBD1 (6 bases). This CDR3 has 20 residues. Trimming pared 2 bases from V and 0 bases from J, leaving 20 bases between. CDR1 and CDR2 (germline): KGHSH, LQKENI. In DNA, the CDR3 is TGTGCCAGCTCACCATTAGGACGCGGAGGACAGCACTCTGGGGCCAACGTCCTGACTTTC. It translates to CASSPLGRGGQHSGANVLTF.

The V and J genes are TRBV19 and TRBJ1-6; D gene unclear. The CDR3 is made up of 14 amino acids. Trimming stripped 7 bases from V and 5 bases from J, with 12 bases between. CDR1 is LNHDA and CDR2 is SQIVND in the germline V gene (reference sequence). DNA of the CDR3: TGTGCCAGTAACGTCCGAGTTAATAATTCACCCCTCCACTTT. It yields the protein CASNVRVNNSPLHF. Filled out from reference TRBV19 and TRBJ1-6, the complete variable domain reads DGGITQSPKYLFRKEGQNVTLSCEQNLNHDAMYWYRQDPGQGLRLIYYSQIVNDFQKGDIAEGYSVSREKKESFPLTVTSAQKNPTAFYLCASNVRVNNSPLHFGNGTRLTVT.

The V call is TRBV7-9, the J call TRBJ1-5; a possible D gene is TRBD1 (6 bases). The germline gives CDR1 SEHNR, CDR2 FQNEAQ (reference sequence). V was clipped by 5 bases and J by 2 bases, with 10 bases between them. The CDR3 is 14 amino acids. CDR3 residues: CASSQGSGNQPQHF. CDR3 in DNA: TGTGCCAGCAGCCAGGGGAGTGGCAATCAGCCCCAGCATTTT.

The chain recombines TRBV4-2 with TRBJ1-4, with no clear D. Trimming stripped 3 bases from V and 2 bases from J, with 7 bases between. There are 14 residues in the CDR3. The germline V gene encodes CDR1 LGHNA and CDR2 YNFKEQ. The DNA of the CDR3 is TGTGCCAGCAGCCAGGACCGTACTAATGAAAAACTGTTTTTT. Translation gives CASSQDRTNEKLFF.

The chain couples TRBV11-2 to TRBJ2-1; 13 nucleotides agree with TRBD2. The CDR3 is 17 residues long. The germline CDR1 and CDR2 sequences are SGHAT and FQNNGV. V gave up 5 bases and J gave up 3 bases; unmatched junction bases: 7. The CDR3 region is CASSVTSGGAVYNEQFF. CDR3 coding DNA: TGTGCCAGCAGCGTTACTAGCGGGGGGGCTGTCTACAATGAGCAGTTCTTC.

The rearrangement links TRBV19 to TRBJ1-5, with 11 positions matching TRBD1. V was clipped by 7 bases and J by 6 bases; unmatched bases: 8. Germline CDR1 is LNHDA and CDR2 is SQIVND (reference sequence). The CDR3 spans 15 residues. CDR3 sequence reads: CASKRSGQGVQPQHF. CDR3 DNA sequence: TGTGCCAGTAAAAGGTCGGGACAGGGGGTTCAGCCCCAGCATTTT.

J is TRBJ2-5 and V is TRBV5-1; D may be TRBD2 (5 bases). The V and J ends lost 4 bases and 4 bases respectively, with 14 bases between them. This CDR3 has 14 residues. CDR1 and CDR2 (germline): SGHRS, YFSETQ. The CDR3 spells CASSDRGLSETQYF. CDR3 coding DNA: TGCGCCAGCAGCGACCGGGGATTGTCAGAGACCCAGTACTTC.

The V and J genes are TRBV2 and TRBJ1-1; no firm D call. V dropped 7 bases and J dropped 4 bases, with 13 bases sitting between them. The germline V gene encodes CDR1 SNHLY and CDR2 FYNNEI. The CDR3 covers 13 residues. CDR3 nucleotide sequence: TGTGCCAGCATTGCAAACGTGGGCACTGAAGCTTTCTTT. Translating it yields CASIANVGTEAFF. Drawing the rest from reference TRBV2 and TRBJ1-1, the complete variable domain is EPEVTQTPSHQVTQMGQEVILRCVPISNHLYFYWYRQILGQKVEFLVSFYNNEISEKSEIFDDQFSVERPDGSNFTLKIRSTKLEDSAMYFCASIANVGTEAFFGQGTRLTVV.

The chain uses TRBV2 and TRBJ1-1; 9 nucleotides agree with TRBD1. The V segment lost 4 bases and the J segment 6 bases; nucleotides outside the gene matches: 6. The CDR3 has 14 amino acids. The V gene's germline CDR1 is SNHLY and CDR2 FYNNEI. CDR3 loop: CASSVQGATPEAFF. The DNA for the CDR3 is TGTGCCAGCAGTGTACAGGGGGCGACGCCTGAAGCTTTCTTT.

The chain carries TRBV11-2 and TRBJ2-2; 8 positions agree with TRBD2. V was clipped by 1 base and J by 4 bases; unmatched bases: 11. CDR1 and CDR2 from the germline V gene are SGHAT and FQNNGV. The CDR3 runs to 18 residues. CDR3 coding DNA: TGTGCCAGCAGCTTAGGAGTGGGGCGGGAGGTCCCCACCGGGGAGCTGTTTTTT. This gives the protein CASSLGVGREVPTGELFF.

The chain is built from TRBV25-1 and TRBJ2-2; no clear D. In germline, CDR1 is MGHDK, CDR2 SYGVNS. CDR3 length: 14 amino acids. V was trimmed by 1 base and J by 6 bases, leaving 9 bases between them. The CDR3 protein is CASSESGPAGELFF. CDR3 DNA: TGTGCCAGCAGTGAATCGGGTCCAGCCGGGGAGCTGTTTTTT.

V usage is TRBV2 and J usage is TRBJ2-2; no clear D gene. V lost 4 bases and J lost 1, with 7 bases in between. CDR3 length equals 14 residues. CDR1 is SNHLY, CDR2 FYNNEI, per germline. CDR3 DNA: TGTGCCAGCAGTGCTGTCTGGAACACCGGGGAGCTGTTTTTT. As protein: CASSAVWNTGELFF.

V gene TRBV6-6 combines with J gene TRBJ1-2; tentatively, D is TRBD1 (5 bases). Germline V CDR1 and CDR2: MNHNY, SVGAGI (reference sequence). Trimming took off 6 bases at V and 5 bases at J, with 13 bases between the two ends. The CDR3 is 13 amino acids. CDR3 region: CASRPGRAYGYTF. The CDR3 DNA sequence: TGTGCCAGCAGACCGGGACGGGCTTATGGCTACACCTTC.

On this clone: The sample has other DNA sequences that encode this CDR3 too. The rearrangement uses TRBV29-1 and TRBJ1-2; no reliable D call. The CDR3 spans 12 residues. Germline V lookup: CDR1 SQVTM, CDR2 ANQGSEA. The V end was cut by 2 bases, the J end by 1 base, with 5 bases between. For the CDR3, the DNA is TGCAGCGTTGAAAAGGGTAACTATGGCTACACCTTC. As protein: CSVEKGNYGYTF.